This TCR beta chain was captured by sequencing in a study of T cell responses to AZD1222 COVID-19 vaccine. Whole-study context: Pooled samples include second doses given at about 4 or 12 weeks. Findings and caveats of the study: Clonal diversity was possibly underestimated, and the donors were mostly white British, with more females. CD4 TCRs linked to vaccination spanned spike, dominating at 160-218 and 743-854. None of the repertoires were sampled until the peak T cell response had passed.

The CDR3 has 12 residues. The germline V and J ends were trimmed by 3 bases and 6 bases, with 5 bases remaining between them. Germline CDR1 is LNHDA and CDR2 is SQIVND (reference sequence). Method: immunoSEQ multiplex PCR; TCRdb's copy keeps in-frame clones and lacks some. The table shows 100,000 to 120,000 clones, with around nine tenths occurring only once. This clone was observed a handful of times. The target antigen is unknown. The sequence derives from an adult in good health. This specimen was peripheral blood, taken on day 0 of AZD1222 vaccination. The gene calls are TRBV19 and TRBJ2-2; no firm D call. The CDR3 DNA reads TGTGCCAGTAGTATCAGGTCCGGGGAGCTGTTTTTT. Its protein is CASSIRSGELFF.